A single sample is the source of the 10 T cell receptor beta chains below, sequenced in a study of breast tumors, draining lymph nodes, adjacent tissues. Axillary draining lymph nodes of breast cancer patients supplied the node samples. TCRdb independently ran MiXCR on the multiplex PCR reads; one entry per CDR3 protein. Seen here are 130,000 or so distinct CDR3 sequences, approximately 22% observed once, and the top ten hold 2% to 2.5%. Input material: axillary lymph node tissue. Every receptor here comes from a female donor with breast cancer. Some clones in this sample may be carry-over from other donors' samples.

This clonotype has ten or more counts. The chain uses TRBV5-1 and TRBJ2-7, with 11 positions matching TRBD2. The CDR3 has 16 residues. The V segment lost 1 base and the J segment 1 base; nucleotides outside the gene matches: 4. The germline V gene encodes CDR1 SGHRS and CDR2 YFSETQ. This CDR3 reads CASSLPSGRSSYEQYF. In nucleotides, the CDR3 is TGCGCCAGCAGCTTGCCTAGCGGGAGGTCTTCCTACGAGCAGTACTTC.

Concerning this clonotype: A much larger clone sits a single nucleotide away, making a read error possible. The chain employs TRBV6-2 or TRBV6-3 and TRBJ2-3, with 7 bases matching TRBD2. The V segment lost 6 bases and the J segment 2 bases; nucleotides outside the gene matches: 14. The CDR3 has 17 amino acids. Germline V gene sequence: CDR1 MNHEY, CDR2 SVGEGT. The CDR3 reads CASRSMETSPNTDTQYF. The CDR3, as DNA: TGTGCCAGCAGATCCATGGAGACTAGCCCTAACACAGATACGCAGTATTTT.

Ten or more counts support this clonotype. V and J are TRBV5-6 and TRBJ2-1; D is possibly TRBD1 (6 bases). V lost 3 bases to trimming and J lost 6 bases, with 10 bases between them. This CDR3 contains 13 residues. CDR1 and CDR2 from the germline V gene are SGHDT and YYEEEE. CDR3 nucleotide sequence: TGTGCCAGCAGCTGGGTGACAGGCAATGAGCAGTTCTTC. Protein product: CASSWVTGNEQFF.

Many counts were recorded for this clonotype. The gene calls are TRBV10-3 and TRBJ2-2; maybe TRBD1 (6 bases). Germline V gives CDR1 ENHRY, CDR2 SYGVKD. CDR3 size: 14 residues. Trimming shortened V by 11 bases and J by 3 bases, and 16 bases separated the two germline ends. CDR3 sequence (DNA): TGTGCCTCATTGGGGGCGGTTGACACCGGGGAGCTGTTTTTT. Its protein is CASLGAVDTGELFF.

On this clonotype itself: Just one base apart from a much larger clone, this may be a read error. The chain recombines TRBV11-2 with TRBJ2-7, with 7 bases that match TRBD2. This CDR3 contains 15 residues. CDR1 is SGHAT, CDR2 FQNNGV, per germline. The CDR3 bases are TGTGCCAGCATCTTAAAGGGCGGGAGTCGGAACGAGCAGTACTTC. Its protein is CASILKGGSRNEQYF.

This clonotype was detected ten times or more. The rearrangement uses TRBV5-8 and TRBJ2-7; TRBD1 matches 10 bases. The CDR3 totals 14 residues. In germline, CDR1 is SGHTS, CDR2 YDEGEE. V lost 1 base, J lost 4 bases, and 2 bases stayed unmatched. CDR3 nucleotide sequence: TGTGCCAGCAGCTTGAGGGACAGGGGTTACGAGCAGTACTTC. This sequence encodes CASSLRDRGYEQYF.

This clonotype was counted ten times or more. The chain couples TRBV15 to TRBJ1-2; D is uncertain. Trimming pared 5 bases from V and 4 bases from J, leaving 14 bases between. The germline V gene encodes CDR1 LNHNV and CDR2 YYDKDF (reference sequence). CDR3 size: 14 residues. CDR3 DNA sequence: TGTGCCACCAGCGTTAGATCCGGAACCTATGGCTACACCTTC. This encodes CATSVRSGTYGYTF.

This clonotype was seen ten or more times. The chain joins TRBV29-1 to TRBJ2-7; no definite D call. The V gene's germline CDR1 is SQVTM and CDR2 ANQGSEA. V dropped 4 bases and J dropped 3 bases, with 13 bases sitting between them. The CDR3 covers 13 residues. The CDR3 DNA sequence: TGCAGCGTTGTGGTGGGAAAATACTACGAGCAGTACTTC. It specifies CSVVVGKYYEQYF.

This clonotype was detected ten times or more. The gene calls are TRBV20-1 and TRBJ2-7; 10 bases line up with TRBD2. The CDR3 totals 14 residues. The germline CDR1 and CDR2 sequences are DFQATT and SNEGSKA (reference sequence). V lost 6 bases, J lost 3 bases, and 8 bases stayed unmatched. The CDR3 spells CSATGLAEGYEQYF. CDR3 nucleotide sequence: TGCAGTGCAACCGGACTAGCGGAGGGCTACGAGCAGTACTTC.

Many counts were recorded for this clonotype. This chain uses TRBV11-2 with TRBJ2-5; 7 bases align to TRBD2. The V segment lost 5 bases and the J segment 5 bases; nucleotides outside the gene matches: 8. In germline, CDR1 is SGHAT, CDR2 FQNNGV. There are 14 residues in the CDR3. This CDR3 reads CASSRWGGGETQYF. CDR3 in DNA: TGTGCCAGCAGCCGATGGGGGGGTGGGGAGACCCAGTACTTC.